This T cell receptor beta chain is from a study of blood T cell repertoires in COVID-19 (dated by TCRdb to 2018 to 2021). Background for the entire study: The collaborator samples originated in the United States, Italy and Spain and spanned the acute and convalescent phases of COVID-19. Subjects who had been exposed to COVID-19, were actively infected with it, or had recovered from it provided the deeply sampled blood TCRbeta repertoires that made up the dataset. The repertoires were made available in a free public database intended to serve as a resource for research on the immune response to SARS-CoV-2. HLA class I and class II types, where available, came from metadata supplied by the sample provider rather than from assay-based typing. Sample metadata almost always included a de-identified subject ID, COVID-19 status, age in years and sex. The prospective study material was composed of cDNA or gDNA derived from T cells, B-cell-depleted T cells, or PBMCs. The samples were drawn from two sources: the first 160 participants of the ongoing ImmuneRACE study, and some 1,300 subjects contributed by 6 global collaborators. What the study reported, not specific to this receptor: How much clinical and demographic metadata was included differed by source and by participant, and the metadata was provided uncurated.

One collaborating source in Seattle enrolled patients while the patients were actively infected and followed the patients over time throughout the course of disease. Collaborating institutions collected whole blood in K2EDTA tubes following their own protocols. For TCRbeta analysis, collaborator samples were shipped as frozen whole blood, as isolated PBMCs, or as DNA extracted from either sample type. TCRbeta CDR3 regions were amplified from genomic DNA by means of the immunoSEQ Assay, a bias-controlled multiplex PCR. The authors' pipeline ran thus. The number of nucleated cells in each sample was estimated from the amplification of reference gene primers within the assay. To quantify the absolute abundance of each unique TCRbeta CDR3 rearrangement, sequence reads were collapsed and filtered. For each sample, productive Simpson clonality was calculated as the square root of Simpson's diversity index across productive rearrangements. TCRdb's version of the immuneACCESS table is confined to in-frame rearrangements and falls short of the full clone set. An unresolved V gene accounts for under half of the shortfall where checked; the remainder is of unknown origin. V and J calls plus clone size are reproduced from that table; the DNA served to infer D and trimming. Across this sample there are about 99,000 clones, with roughly four fifths seen only once. The ten largest clones add up to 4% to 5.5% of the sample.

CDR1 and CDR2 are drawn from the germline V gene: KGHSH, LQKENI. From the cysteine through the phenylalanine, the CDR3 covers 17 amino acids. Left in the record is the CDR3 DNA by itself, 51 bases read in frame from the first base. V drops 3 bases and J drops 1 base, leaving 18 bases in between. Concerning this clone itself: Its antigen remains unidentified. No quality values exist for individual bases; no much larger clone is one base distant.

This receptor chain uses TRBV18 and TRBJ1-1; the best D guess is TRBD1, with 6 bases matching. Sequences were obtained from peripheral blood. This sequence originates from a man aged 80 or over with COVID-19, enrolled during active disease. The sequence in DNA is TGTGCCAGCTCACCCAGGCCAGCGGGACACCAGAACACTGAAGCTTTCTTT. The encoded protein is CASSPRPAGHQNTEAFF.